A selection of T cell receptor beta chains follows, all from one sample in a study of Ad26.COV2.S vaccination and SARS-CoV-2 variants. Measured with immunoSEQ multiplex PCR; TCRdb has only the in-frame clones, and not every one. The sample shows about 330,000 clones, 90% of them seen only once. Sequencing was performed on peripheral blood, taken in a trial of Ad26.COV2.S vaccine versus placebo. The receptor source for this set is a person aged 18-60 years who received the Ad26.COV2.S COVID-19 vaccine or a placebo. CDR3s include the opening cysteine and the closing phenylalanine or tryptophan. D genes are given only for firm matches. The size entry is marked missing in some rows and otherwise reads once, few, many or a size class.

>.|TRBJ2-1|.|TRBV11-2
CASSLARQFNEQFF
TGTGCCAGCAGCTTAGCGCGGCAGTTCAATGAGCAGTTCTTC
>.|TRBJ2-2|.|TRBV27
CASSLGRSPWGTGELFF
TGTGCCAGCAGTTTAGGAAGGAGTCCCTGGGGGACCGGGGAGCTGTTTTTT
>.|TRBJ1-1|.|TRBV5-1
CASSLGLGWVGTEAFF
TGCGCCAGCAGCTTGGGGTTGGGGTGGGTCGGTACTGAAGCTTTCTTT
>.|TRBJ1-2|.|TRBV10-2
CASRDDYGYTF
TGCGCCAGCAGGGATGACTATGGCTACACCTTC
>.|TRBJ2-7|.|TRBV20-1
CSASSGYSYEQYF
TGCAGTGCTAGTTCAGGGTACTCCTACGAGCAGTACTTC
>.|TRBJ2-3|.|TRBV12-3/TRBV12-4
CASSYGTTDTQYF
TGTGCCAGCAGTTACGGGACCACAGATACGCAGTATTTT
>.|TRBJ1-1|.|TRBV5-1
CASSLVPISNTEAFF
TGCGCCAGCAGCTTGGTCCCTATAAGTAACACTGAAGCTTTCTTT
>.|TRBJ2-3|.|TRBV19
CASMGGLSPNTQYF
TGTGCCAGTATGGGGGGATTATCGCCGAATACGCAGTATTTT
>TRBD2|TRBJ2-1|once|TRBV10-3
CAISPGLAGERSYNEQFF
TGTGCCATCAGTCCGGGACTAGCGGGAGAACGGTCCTACAATGAGCAGTTCTTC
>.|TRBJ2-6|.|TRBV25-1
CASSLAGANVLTF
TGTGCCAGCAGTCTAGCTGGGGCCAACGTCCTGACTTTC
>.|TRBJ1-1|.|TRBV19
CASSIETRGRNTEAFF
TGTGCCAGTAGTATAGAAACGAGGGGGAGGAACACTGAAGCTTTCTTT
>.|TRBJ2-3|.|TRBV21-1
CASSKLAGGEPTDTQYF
TGTGCCAGCAGCAAATTAGCGGGGGGGGAACCCACAGATACGCAGTATTTT
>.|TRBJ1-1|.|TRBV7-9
CASSPTGVVSEAFF
TGTGCCAGCAGCCCCACGGGGGTTGTCTCTGAAGCTTTCTTT
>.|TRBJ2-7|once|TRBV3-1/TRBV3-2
CASRGTRDLAEQYF
TGTGCCAGCAGGGGGACACGGGATTTGGCCGAGCAGTACTTC
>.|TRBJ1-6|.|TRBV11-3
CASSLDSDNSPLHF
TGTGCCAGCAGCTTGGACAGCGATAATTCACCCCTCCACTTT
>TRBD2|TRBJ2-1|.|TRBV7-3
CASSPREGGYNEQFF
TGTGCCAGCAGCCCTCGGGAGGGCGGATACAATGAGCAGTTCTTC
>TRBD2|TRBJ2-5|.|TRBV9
CASSVGPSRTSGLQETQYF
TGTGCCAGCAGCGTCGGGCCTAGCCGGACTAGCGGTCTCCAAGAGACCCAGTACTTC
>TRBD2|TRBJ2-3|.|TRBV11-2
CASSFPGLVGGVTDTQYF
TGTGCCAGCAGCTTCCCGGGACTAGTTGGTGGTGTAACAGATACGCAGTATTTT
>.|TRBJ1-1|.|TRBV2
CAPTPESGTEAFF
TGTGCCCCGACCCCGGAGAGTGGCACTGAAGCTTTCTTT
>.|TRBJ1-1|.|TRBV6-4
CASSDSGAAEAFF
TGTGCCAGCAGTGACTCGGGGGCCGCTGAAGCTTTCTTT
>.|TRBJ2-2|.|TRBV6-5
CASTGSGELFF
TGTGCCAGCACCGGGTCCGGGGAGCTGTTTTTT
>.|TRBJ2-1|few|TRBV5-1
CASSLASPDLIQFF
TGCGCCAGCAGCTTGGCATCCCCGGACTTAATACAGTTCTTC
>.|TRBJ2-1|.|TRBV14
CASSQIPPAYNEQFF
TGTGCCAGCAGCCAAATTCCCCCTGCCTACAATGAGCAGTTCTTC
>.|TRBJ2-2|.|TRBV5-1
CASSLGSITGELFF
TGCGCCAGCAGCTTGGGTTCGATCACCGGGGAGCTGTTTTTT
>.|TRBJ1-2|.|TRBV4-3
CASSHRDGNYGYTF
TGCGCCAGCAGCCATCGGGACGGGAACTATGGCTACACCTTC